This T cell receptor beta chain is drawn from a study of Ad26.COV2.S vaccination and SARS-CoV-2 variants. Broader study findings: From the TCR breadth and depth analyses, total T cell responses may have been underestimated.

The CDR3 has 13 residues. Trimming left V 4 bases short and J 4 bases short, with 12 bases between. Per the germline V gene, CDR1 is GTSNPN and CDR2 is SVGIG (reference sequence). As to treatment: some 20 received Ad26.COV2.S at low or high dose, single or two shots; roughly 5 received placebo; per-sample allocation not given. Specimens were obtained on day 63 following the first vaccine or placebo injection. In the case of this clone: No antigen is known for it.

Clones were sequenced by immunoSEQ multiplex PCR, and TCRdb holds only the in-frame ones, with some missing. The sample lists some 350,000 clones, 70% to 90% seen once, with 2.5% to 3.5% in the top ten. Sample: peripheral blood, taken in a trial of Ad26.COV2.S vaccine versus placebo. This sequence joins TRBV30 and TRBJ2-3; no definite D call. This TCR was sampled from a person aged 18-60 years who received the Ad26.COV2.S COVID-19 vaccine or a placebo. The DNA for the CDR3 is TGTGCCTGGACGAAGGGCGTCGCAGATACGCAGTATTTT. Residues: CAWTKGVADTQYF.